This is a list of T cell receptor beta chains from one sample in a study of CXCR3-negative and CXCR3-positive naive CD8 T cells. One entry per CDR3 protein, without DNA, is what TCRdb gives after re-calling the 5' RACE reads. Its listing shows 100,000 to 150,000 distinct CDR3 sequences. Input material: naive CXCR3- CD8+ T cells from blood. These receptors were collected from a human donor in good health. Some clones in this sample may be carry-over from other donors' samples. Both conserved end residues are part of each CDR3.

j_call: TRBJ2-2; v_call: TRBV5-5; cdr3_aa: CASSFAGTAKSTGELFF
j_call: TRBJ2-2; v_call: TRBV7-9; cdr3_aa: CASSWGQVQTGELFF
j_call: TRBJ1-1; v_call: TRBV29-1; cdr3_aa: CSPDRGGTEAFF
j_call: TRBJ2-3; v_call: TRBV12-3/TRBV12-4; cdr3_aa: CASSFSGTDTQYF
j_call: TRBJ1-1; v_call: TRBV29-1; cdr3_aa: CSASWGRGMGMNTGAFF
j_call: TRBJ2-7; v_call: TRBV7-2; cdr3_aa: CASSEGITYEQYF
j_call: TRBJ2-7; v_call: TRBV21-1; cdr3_aa: CASSEEGQGPYEQYF
j_call: TRBJ2-1; v_call: TRBV12-5; cdr3_aa: CASGLGGDPYNEQFF
j_call: TRBJ1-5; v_call: TRBV5-6; cdr3_aa: CASSLRSSSDQPQHF
j_call: TRBJ2-3; v_call: TRBV7-7; cdr3_aa: CASSLRSGSGRDTQYF
j_call: TRBJ2-7; v_call: TRBV7-6; cdr3_aa: CASSLGTGGSYEQYF
j_call: TRBJ2-7; v_call: TRBV7-2; cdr3_aa: CASSLTQASYEQYF
j_call: TRBJ2-7; v_call: TRBV7-9; cdr3_aa: CASSDLRRGGGEQYF
j_call: TRBJ1-6; v_call: TRBV3-2; cdr3_aa: CASTLGQGKYNSPLHF
j_call: TRBJ2-7; v_call: TRBV28; cdr3_aa: CASSLNPDRGSEQYF
j_call: TRBJ2-2; v_call: TRBV28; cdr3_aa: CASSPLPGTGGFGELFF
j_call: TRBJ1-1; v_call: TRBV9; cdr3_aa: CASSVEVDRVYTEAFF
j_call: TRBJ1-6; v_call: TRBV5-1; cdr3_aa: CASSLEGSNSPLHF
j_call: TRBJ1-1; v_call: TRBV25-1; cdr3_aa: CASSPHDRGSDEAFF
j_call: TRBJ2-1; v_call: TRBV7-6; cdr3_aa: CASSLGIGTSGYNEQFF
j_call: TRBJ2-7; v_call: TRBV7-9; cdr3_aa: CASSSPRTPEQYF
j_call: TRBJ1-2; v_call: TRBV29-1; cdr3_aa: CSVEPGTGNYGYTF
j_call: TRBJ2-7; v_call: TRBV20-1; cdr3_aa: CSASGGWGSADPWEQYF
j_call: TRBJ2-5; v_call: TRBV15; cdr3_aa: CAIRNTGSPGETQYF